This TCR beta chain was profiled in a study of CD8+CD57+ T cells in acquired aplastic anemia. About the study: Average DNA yield from sorted CD4+ and CD8+ cells was about 3 ug.

Ten or more counts support this clonotype. Its antigen remains unknown. Genomic DNA was employed as the template in profiling TCR beta VDJ and CDR3. Via MiXCR, TCRdb re-called the reads, giving one row per CDR3 protein. Of about 190,000 distinct CDR3 sequences in the sample, 40% to 50% were seen once. The study, taken as a whole, reports: Significance was not reached for CD8+ Simpson's diversity between patients and controls.

All patients picked for sequencing had shown, by flow cytometry, an expansion of CD8+CD57+ cells. The CDR3 is made up of 15 amino acids. The V gene's germline CDR1 is SGHKS and CDR2 YYEKEE (reference sequence). The V gene lost 0 bases and the J gene lost 4 bases, with 13 bases spanning the gap. This receptor was identified in a human donor with aplastic anemia. The sample was sorted CD4+, CD8+, or CD8+CD57+ T cells (not recorded which) from PBMCs. The V and J genes are TRBV5-5 and TRBJ1-2; perhaps TRBD1 as D (5 bases). For the CDR3, the DNA is TGTGCCAGCAGCTTGGCCGAAGGGGCAGGCTATGGCTACACCTTC. This encodes CASSLAEGAGYGYTF.